This entry concerns a single T cell receptor beta chain. Its binding antigen is unknown. Base qualities are missing; no much larger clone stands one base away. The library was built by means of the immunoSEQ multiplex PCR assay. A mixture of 60 forward primers for TCR Vbeta segments and 13 reverse primers for TCR Jbeta segments was used in the multiplex PCR. The CDR3 region of rearranged TCR beta genes was amplified from genomic DNA with a multiplex PCR assay. The Illumina HiSeq System was used to sequence the amplified TCR beta libraries as 87-base-pair reads. On the authors' methods: A later analysis counted some 74 million unique TCR beta chains across the 670 or so repertoires, and 10 million to 12 million of these chains were shared by at least two donors. Raw reads were error-corrected and collapsed into unique sequences with a nearest-neighbor algorithm that merged closely related sequences to remove PCR and sequencing errors. V, D and J gene segments were assigned by aligning CDR3 sequences to IMGT reference sequences. For a sequence to be retained, a match of at least six nucleotides to both a V gene segment and a J gene segment was required. Rearrangements were classified as productive when the CDR3 lacked stop codons and remained in frame with V and J, and all other rearrangements were classified as non-productive. CDR3 was defined by IMGT convention, running from the second conserved V-encoded cysteine to the conserved J-encoded phenylalanine. The earlier analysis of about 570 of the donors excluded any sequence lacking an unambiguous match to a single V gene segment. In an earlier analysis of around 590 of the donors, a V segment was called functional when productive rearrangements were above 56.7%, and segregating when the standard deviation between donors exceeded 5%. A statistical classification framework was built to diagnose cytomegalovirus status from the catalog of TCR beta chain sequences. V and J gene assignment, in a later analysis, came from comparing TCR nucleotide sequences with IMGT/GENE-DB human TR gene sequences. The TCRdist pipeline was used in a later analysis to assign CDR3 sequences and most-parsimonious VDJ recombination scenarios. In a later analysis, each TCR beta chain was defined by its CDR3 amino acid sequence together with its V-gene family, and reads without a unique V-gene family were excluded. A later analysis removed 592 highly shared, low-generation-probability nucleotide sequences to deal with suspected cross-contamination and a sequencing artifact. In a later analysis, a clonal expansion index for each public chain was calculated from normalized within-repertoire ranks of inferred template counts. A later analysis computed generation probabilities with a VDJ recombination model fitted to out-of-frame rearrangements, and checked the results against IGoR. In a later analysis, TCR-TCR, TCR-HLA and TCR-CMV co-occurrence was scored with hypergeometric tests, and a repertoire-size bias correction was applied to TCR pairs. To estimate false discovery rates, a later analysis permuted the HLA or CMV assignments 20 times. A later analysis grouped co-occurring TCRs with DBSCAN, adding TCRdist sequence similarity when clustering within HLA-allele-positive subsets. For co-occurrence clustering, repertoires with fewer than 30,000 or more than 120,000 public chains were excluded, along with five repertoires with anomalous nucleotide sharing. Not all clones reach the TCRdb copy of this immuneACCESS table, which keeps in-frame sequences only. Checked studies attribute under half of the gap to unresolved V genes and leave the rest unexplained. V, J and clone size reflect that table, while D and trimming were determined from the DNA. This sample has about 120,000 clones in its table, and 83% of those were observed once. The ten most abundant clones make up 3.6% of the sample.

Trimming takes 1 base from V and 4 bases from J, and the germline ends sit 13 bases apart. The germline V gene (reference sequence) gives CDR1 as GTSNPN and CDR2 as SVGIG. The CDR3, from cysteine to phenylalanine, totals 14 residues. The sequence is cut down to CDR3 DNA, 42 bases in frame from base 1. The cohort consisted of some 670 healthy bone marrow donors. At the time of sampling, every cohort member was nominally healthy, though immune exposures that went unrecorded were likely present. The donor tested CMV seropositive, placing the donor among the 289 seropositive members of the cohort. Each donor provided a peripheral blood sample, and peripheral blood mononuclear cells were used for TCR beta sequencing. Genomic DNA extraction from the blood cell samples was performed with the Qiagen DNeasy Blood Extraction Kit. This entry belongs to a study of cytomegalovirus exposure and HLA in healthy donors (dated by TCRdb to the late 2010s). Describing the broader study: An earlier analysis of some 550 of the donors reported approximately 270 Gb of sequence data and around 110 million unique TCR beta sequences from roughly 180 million T cells. An early release covering roughly 640 HLA-typed donors comprised 300 to 350 gigabases of sequencing data and about 90 million unique TCR sequences. The genetic ancestry cluster associated with self-reported Caucasian donors included roughly four fifths of the roughly 400 genotyped donors. The study aimed to test whether signatures of past pathogen exposure could be identified by cataloging public T cell receptors. Using immunosequencing, the study profiled T cell repertoires from 550 to 750 subjects and related those repertoires to cytomegalovirus serostatus. A separate validation cohort of about 110 different subjects was used in addition to the roughly 700-subject first cohort. To predict cytomegalovirus infection status, the study combined high-throughput TCR immunosequencing, statistical association of individual TCRs with disease status, and machine learning. A later analysis re-analyzed previously published TCR beta repertoires from 666 donors and added high-resolution HLA genotyping to study TCR occurrence patterns. In the later analysis, no new phenotypic data were used to find candidate immune exposures; instead, reliance was placed on TCR beta sequences and their occurrence across donors. To decide whether each TCR beta V gene segment behaved as functional or pseudogenic, an earlier analysis of over 500 of the donors relied on high-throughput TCR beta sequencing. Donor age, sex, ethnicity and CMV serostatus were compiled together with the repertoire data. Genome-wide SNP genotypes for about 65% of the roughly 670 donors were used in a later genetic analysis, which treated that subset as a discovery cohort. All discovery cohort repertoires had been generated on a single sequencing platform. Class I and class II HLA loci were covered by the typing at four-digit resolution. Typing coverage differed by locus: A, B, C, DRB1 and DQB1 were typed in about 620-640 donors, DQA1 in approximately 520, DPA1 in 600 to 610, and DPB1 in just under 480. Roughly 5 DR-DQ haplotypes were treated as single units for association and clustering because of strong linkage in the cohort. Among roughly 400 genotyped donors of the cohort, an average of roughly 230,000 unique TCR beta nucleotide sequences was sequenced per donor, of which about 19% were non-productive.

Paper-wide results and their limitations: In a later genetic analysis, a missense DCLRE1C variant was associated with V-gene and J-gene trimming of TCR beta chains, and the association was replicated in an independent cohort. When HLA alleles, especially DR and DQ, strongly co-occurred, TCR associations were difficult to assign to individual alleles. Compared with equally common non-associated chains, HLA-associated TCR beta chains in a later analysis were more clonally expanded and had lower generation probabilities. A further reported finding was that TCR beta sequences accurately predicted the HLA-A and HLA-B alleles for most subjects in the first cohort. In a later analysis, most CMV-associated TCR beta chains were found to appear HLA-restricted, with HLA associations seemingly driven largely by CMV exposure. In a later genetic analysis, fewer N-insertions in productive TCRs were reported among donors in an Asian-associated ancestry cluster than the approximately 710-donor mean. In this cohort, only TCR beta chains were sequenced, and detectable features were limited by the absence of alpha or paired-chain data. The classifier was reported to diagnose cytomegalovirus status with high specificity and sensitivity in both the original and validation cohorts. Immune exposure information for the cohort was limited to CMV serostatus. Most TCR sequences were observed very rarely across donors, whereas some public TCRs were present in many individuals. In a later analysis, some 17,000 TCR beta sequences were associated with specific HLA alleles at a false discovery rate of 0.05. Because some donors lacked HLA typing at each locus, the association tests relied only on the typed subset. In vitro tests confirmed that three of the cytomegalovirus-associated TCR beta chains recognize cytomegalovirus antigens. In a later analysis, the rate of TCR association differed among HLA loci, with DRB1 alleles having the most associated TCRs and HLA-C alleles having the fewest. Because the 87-base-pair reads could not distinguish some IMGT-functional V segments, including TRBV6-2 and TRBV6-3, those segments were excluded. The authors suggested that the approach could potentially be generalized to other disease states and immunological phenotypes. The presence/absence analyses assumed that sequencing depth was roughly uniform across donors, and that assumption may not be true. Broadly in line with IMGT annotations, most TCR beta V segments showed up in productive rearrangements about 90% or about 30% of the time in an earlier analysis of under 700 of the donors. The study listed 164 TCR beta chains as associated with cytomegalovirus. According to a later analysis, parvovirus B19, influenza, CMV and Epstein-Barr virus appeared linked to several top co-occurrence clusters. Because counts were too low, around 17 rarely observed V segments, including chromosome 9 orphons, were left out of the earlier analysis of roughly 600 of the donors. A group of highly shared sequence variants was considered likely to be a technical artifact of the sequencing pipeline. Correlated functional status among segregating V segments might reflect linkage disequilibrium, but an unknown experimental factor could not be ruled out.

Sequenced material: PBMCs. This receptor was taken from a woman in her forties in good health and CMV-seropositive. This receptor chain uses TRBV30 and TRBJ1-2, with the D gene not clear enough to name. The bases are TGTGCCTGGAGTGGGCTGGGCATAGGCTATGGCTACACCTTC. Its translation reads: CAWSGLGIGYGYTF.